The clone carrying this T cell receptor beta chain was recorded only once. What it binds is unknown. From germline, CDR1 is LNHNV and CDR2 YYDKDF (reference sequence). The V and J ends lost 3 bases and 6 bases respectively, with 12 bases between them. There are 15 residues in the CDR3. The sample is drawn from a study of radiotherapy plus CTLA-4 blockade in lung cancer. Study information: Objective responses were documented in around a sixth of patients, with disease control in about 28%. The study's findings and limits: The authors reported that early blood T cell clone dynamics, with interferon-beta, best predicted response.

The data were produced by immunoSEQ multiplex PCR, yet TCRdb's version contains in-frame clones alone and is incomplete. This table holds about 19,000 clones, roughly 88% found once. The sequence was obtained from a human donor with non-small cell lung cancer whose response to radiotherapy plus ipilimumab could not be evaluated. The chain links TRBV15 to TRBJ1-6, with D perhaps TRBD1 (6 bases). The sequenced sample was peripheral blood, obtained from a patient treated with radiotherapy plus ipilimumab. CDR3 sequence: CATSREDSRNSPLHF. CDR3 DNA sequence: TGTGCCACCAGCAGGGAGGACAGTCGTAATTCACCCCTCCACTTT.